The 4 T cell receptor beta chains in this list originate from one sample, sequenced in a study of T cell changes during pregnancy in multiple sclerosis (dated by TCRdb to between 2019 and 2020). Preparation of the library involved the immunoSEQ multiplex PCR assay. TCRdb retrieved this table from immuneACCESS and kept in-frame rearrangements only. Not all clones are present; in checked studies, unresolved V genes account for under half, and no reason is known for the remainder. The sample records around 68,000 clones, 75% to 95% of which are singletons. The ten largest clones take up around 1.5% of the sample. This sample comprised peripheral blood, obtained in the third trimester of pregnancy. All receptors derive from a female donor with multiple sclerosis, enrolled in a pregnancy study.

This clone was recorded a few times. The rearrangement links TRBV30 to TRBJ1-2; D not certain. The CDR3 contains 11 residues. Germline CDR1 is GTSNPN and CDR2 is SVGIG (reference sequence). Trimming left V 7 bases short and J 5 bases short, with 11 bases between. Here the CDR3 reads CALGIWYGYTF. CDR3 DNA sequence: TGTGCCTTGGGCATCTGGTATGGCTACACCTTC.

This clone was detected only once. The V and J genes are TRBV19 and TRBJ2-1; 8 bases are a match to TRBD2. The CDR3 runs 14 residues. V shed 4 bases, J shed 5 bases, and the junction held 4 bases outside the gene matches. CDR1 and CDR2 (germline): LNHDA, SQIVND (reference sequence). The CDR3 spells CASSRAGGDNEQFF. CDR3 DNA: TGTGCCAGTAGTAGGGCGGGGGGCGACAATGAGCAGTTCTTC.

The chain carries TRBV6-5 and TRBJ1-2; TRBD1 matches 8 bases. CDR1 MNHEY and CDR2 SVGAGI come from the germline V gene. CDR3 length equals 13 residues. V dropped 6 bases and J dropped 7; count of bases not matched to a gene: 7. The CDR3 DNA sequence: TGTGCCAGCAGGCCCAGGGGGCTCAGTGGCTACACCTTC. It translates to CASRPRGLSGYTF.

V is TRBV9 and J is TRBJ1-6; D perhaps matches TRBD1 (6 bases). V lost 1 base to trimming and J lost 0 bases, with 11 bases between them. The CDR3 is 17 residues long. Germline values: CDR1 SGDLS, CDR2 YYNGEE. The CDR3 DNA is TGTGCCAGCAGCGTACAGGGGTCCAGCTCCTATAATTCACCCCTCCACTTT. Translation: CASSVQGSSSYNSPLHF.